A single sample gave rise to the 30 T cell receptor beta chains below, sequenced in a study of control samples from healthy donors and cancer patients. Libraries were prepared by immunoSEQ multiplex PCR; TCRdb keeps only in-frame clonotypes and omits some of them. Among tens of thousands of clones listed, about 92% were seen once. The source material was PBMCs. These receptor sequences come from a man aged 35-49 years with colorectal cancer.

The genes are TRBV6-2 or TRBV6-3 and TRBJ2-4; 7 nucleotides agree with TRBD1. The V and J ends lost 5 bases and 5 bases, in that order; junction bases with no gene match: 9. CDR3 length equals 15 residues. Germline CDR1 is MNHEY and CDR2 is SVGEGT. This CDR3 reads CASSQGGKGENIQYF. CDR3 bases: TGTGCCAGCAGTCAAGGGGGCAAGGGTGAAAACATTCAGTACTTC.

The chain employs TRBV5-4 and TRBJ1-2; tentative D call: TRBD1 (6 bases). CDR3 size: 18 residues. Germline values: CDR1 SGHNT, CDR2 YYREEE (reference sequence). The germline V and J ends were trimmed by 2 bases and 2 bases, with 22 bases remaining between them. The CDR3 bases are TGTGCCAGCAGCTTACCAAACCCCACAGGGACCGCAAACTATGGCTACACCTTC. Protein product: CASSLPNPTGTANYGYTF.

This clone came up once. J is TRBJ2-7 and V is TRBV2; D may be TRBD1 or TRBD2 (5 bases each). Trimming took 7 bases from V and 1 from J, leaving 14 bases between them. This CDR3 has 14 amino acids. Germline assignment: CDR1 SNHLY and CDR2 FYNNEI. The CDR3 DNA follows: TGTGCCAGCATGAACCGGGACGCTTCCTACGAGCAGTACTTC. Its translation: CASMNRDASYEQYF.

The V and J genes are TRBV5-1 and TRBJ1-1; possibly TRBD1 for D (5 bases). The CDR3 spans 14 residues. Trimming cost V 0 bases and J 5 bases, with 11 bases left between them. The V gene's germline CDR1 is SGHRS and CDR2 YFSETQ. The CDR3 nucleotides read TGCGCCAGCAGCTTGGCCGGGCAGGGAACTGAAGCTTTCTTT. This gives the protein CASSLAGQGTEAFF.

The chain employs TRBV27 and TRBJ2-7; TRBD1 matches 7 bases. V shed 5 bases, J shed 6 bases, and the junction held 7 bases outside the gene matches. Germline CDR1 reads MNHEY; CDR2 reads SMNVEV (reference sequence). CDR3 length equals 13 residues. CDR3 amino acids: CASSPGQRTEQYF. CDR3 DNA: TGTGCCAGCAGTCCGGGACAGAGGACCGAGCAGTACTTC.

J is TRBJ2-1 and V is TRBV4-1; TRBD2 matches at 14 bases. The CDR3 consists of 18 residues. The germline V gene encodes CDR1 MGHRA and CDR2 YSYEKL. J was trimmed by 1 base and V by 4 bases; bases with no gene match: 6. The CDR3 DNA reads TGCGCCAGCAGCCGCGGACTAGCGGGGGGACCTTCCTACAATGAGCAGTTCTTC. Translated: CASSRGLAGGPSYNEQFF.

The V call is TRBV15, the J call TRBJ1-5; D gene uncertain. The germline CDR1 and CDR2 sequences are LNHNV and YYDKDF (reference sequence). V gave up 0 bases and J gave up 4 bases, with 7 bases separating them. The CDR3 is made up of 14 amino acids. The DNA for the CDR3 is TGTGCCACCAGCAGAGATACGGGGAATCAGCCCCAGCATTTT. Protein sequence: CATSRDTGNQPQHF.

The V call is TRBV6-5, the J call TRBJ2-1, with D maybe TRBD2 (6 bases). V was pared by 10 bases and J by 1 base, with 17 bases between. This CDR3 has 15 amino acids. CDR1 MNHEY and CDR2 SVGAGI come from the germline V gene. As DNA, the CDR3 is TGTGCCATTACTCTGCTGGGGGGTTCCTACAATGAGCAGTTCTTC. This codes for CAITLLGGSYNEQFF.

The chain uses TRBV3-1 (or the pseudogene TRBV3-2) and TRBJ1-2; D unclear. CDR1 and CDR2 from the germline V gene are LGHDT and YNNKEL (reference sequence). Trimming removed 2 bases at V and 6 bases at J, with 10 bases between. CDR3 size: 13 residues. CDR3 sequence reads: CASSQRRGDGYTF. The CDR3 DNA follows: TGTGCCAGCAGCCAAAGGCGAGGAGATGGCTACACCTTC.

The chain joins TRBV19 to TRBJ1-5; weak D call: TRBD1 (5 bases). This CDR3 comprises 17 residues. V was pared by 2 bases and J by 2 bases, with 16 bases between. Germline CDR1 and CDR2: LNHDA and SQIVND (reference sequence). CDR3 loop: CASSIRAQGMGNQPQHF. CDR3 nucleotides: TGTGCCAGTAGTATAAGGGCCCAGGGAATGGGCAATCAGCCCCAGCATTTT.

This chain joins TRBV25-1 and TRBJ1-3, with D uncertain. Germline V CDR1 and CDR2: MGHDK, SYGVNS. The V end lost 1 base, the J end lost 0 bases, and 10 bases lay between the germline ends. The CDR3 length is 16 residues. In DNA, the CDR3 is TGTGCCAGCAGTGAATGGAAGGCGGCCTCTGGAAACACCATATATTTT. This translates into CASSEWKAASGNTIYF.

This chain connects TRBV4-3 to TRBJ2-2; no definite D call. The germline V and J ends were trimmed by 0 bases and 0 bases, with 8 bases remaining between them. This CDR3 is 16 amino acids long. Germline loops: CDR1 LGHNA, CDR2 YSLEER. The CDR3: CASSQEGYSNTGELFF. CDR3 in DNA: TGCGCCAGCAGCCAAGAAGGGTACTCGAACACCGGGGAGCTGTTTTTT.

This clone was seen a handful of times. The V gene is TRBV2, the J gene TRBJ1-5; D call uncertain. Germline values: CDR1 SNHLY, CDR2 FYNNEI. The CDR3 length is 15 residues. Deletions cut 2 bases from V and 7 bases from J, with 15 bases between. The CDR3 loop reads CASSESSTKNQPQHF. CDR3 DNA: TGTGCCAGCAGTGAAAGCTCGACCAAAAACCAGCCCCAGCATTTT.

CDR3 loop: CASSYQGYDQPQHF. In DNA, the CDR3 is TGTGCCAGCAGTTATCAGGGGTACGATCAGCCCCAGCATTTT. The chain joins TRBV6-5 to TRBJ1-5; tentatively, D is TRBD1 (6 bases). The V gene's germline CDR1 is MNHEY and CDR2 SVGAGI. This CDR3 contains 14 residues. V was trimmed by 3 bases and J by 5 bases, leaving 11 bases between them.

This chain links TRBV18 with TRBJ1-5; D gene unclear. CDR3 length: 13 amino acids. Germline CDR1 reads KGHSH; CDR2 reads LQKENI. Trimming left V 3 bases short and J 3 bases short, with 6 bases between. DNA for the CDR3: TGTGCCAGCTCACCGGGGATCAATCAGCCCCAGCATTTT. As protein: CASSPGINQPQHF.

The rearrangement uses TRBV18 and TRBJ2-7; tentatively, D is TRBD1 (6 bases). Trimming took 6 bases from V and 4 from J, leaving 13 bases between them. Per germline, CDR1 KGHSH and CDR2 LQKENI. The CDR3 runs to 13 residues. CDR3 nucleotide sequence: TGTGCCAGCTCGATCCAGGGGTTGTACGAGCAGTACTTC. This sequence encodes CASSIQGLYEQYF.

The CDR3 region is CASSRPIRENTQYF. In DNA, the CDR3 is TGTGCCAGCAGTAGACCTATAAGGGAAAATACGCAGTATTTT. V usage is TRBV2 and J usage is TRBJ2-3; no clear D. V lost 5 bases and J 7 bases, leaving 16 bases between the germline ends. The CDR3 totals 14 residues. Germline CDR1 SNHLY, CDR2 FYNNEI.

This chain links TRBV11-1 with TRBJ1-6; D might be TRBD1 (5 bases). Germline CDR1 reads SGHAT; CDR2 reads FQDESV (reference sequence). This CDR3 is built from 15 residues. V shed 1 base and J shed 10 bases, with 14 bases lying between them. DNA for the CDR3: TGTGCCAGCAGCTTAGAAGGGGCTTACAGCTCACCCCTCCACTTT. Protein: CASSLEGAYSSPLHF.

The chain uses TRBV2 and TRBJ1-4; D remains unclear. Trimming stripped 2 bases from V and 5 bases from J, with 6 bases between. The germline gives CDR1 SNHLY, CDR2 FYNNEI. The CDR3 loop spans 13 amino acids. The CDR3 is CASSELRNEKLFF. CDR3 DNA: TGTGCCAGCAGTGAATTGAGGAATGAAAAACTGTTTTTT.

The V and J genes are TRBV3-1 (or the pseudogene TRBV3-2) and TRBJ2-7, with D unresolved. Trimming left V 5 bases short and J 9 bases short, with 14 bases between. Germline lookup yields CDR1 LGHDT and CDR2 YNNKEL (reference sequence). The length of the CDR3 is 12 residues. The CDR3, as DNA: TGTGCCAGCAGCGATAGGCAGTGGGTGCAGTACTTC. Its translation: CASSDRQWVQYF.

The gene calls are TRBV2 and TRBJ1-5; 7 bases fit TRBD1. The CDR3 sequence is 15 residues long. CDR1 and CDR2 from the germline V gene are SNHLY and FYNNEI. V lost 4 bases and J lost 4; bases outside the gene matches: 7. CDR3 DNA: TGTGCCAGCAGTGGAGACAGGGATGGGAATCAGCCCCAGCATTTT. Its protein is CASSGDRDGNQPQHF. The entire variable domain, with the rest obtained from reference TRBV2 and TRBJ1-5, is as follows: EPEVTQTPSHQVTQMGQEVILRCVPISNHLYFYWYRQILGQKVEFLVSFYNNEISEKSEIFDDQFSVERPDGSNFTLKIRSTKLEDSAMYFCASSGDRDGNQPQHFGDGTRLSIL.

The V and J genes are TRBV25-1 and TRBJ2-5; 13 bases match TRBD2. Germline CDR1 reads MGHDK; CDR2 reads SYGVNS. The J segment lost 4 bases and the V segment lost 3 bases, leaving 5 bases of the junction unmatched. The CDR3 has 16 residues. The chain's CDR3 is CASSDARTSGGETQYF. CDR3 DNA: TGTGCCAGCAGTGATGCAAGGACTAGCGGGGGAGAGACCCAGTACTTC.

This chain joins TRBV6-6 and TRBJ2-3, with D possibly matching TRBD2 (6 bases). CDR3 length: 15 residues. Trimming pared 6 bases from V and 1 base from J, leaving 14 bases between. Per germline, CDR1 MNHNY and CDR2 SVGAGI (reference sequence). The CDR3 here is CASRDGGYGTDTQYF. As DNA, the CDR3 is TGTGCCAGCAGGGATGGAGGGTACGGCACAGATACGCAGTATTTT.

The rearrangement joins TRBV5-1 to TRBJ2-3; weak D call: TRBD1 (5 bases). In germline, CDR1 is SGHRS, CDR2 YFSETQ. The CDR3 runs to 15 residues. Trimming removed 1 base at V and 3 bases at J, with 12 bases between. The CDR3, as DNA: TGCGCCAGCAGCTTGCGGCCAGGGTCGACAGATACGCAGTATTTT. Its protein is CASSLRPGSTDTQYF.

The CDR3 sequence is CASSLAAVMRNPDTQYF. DNA of the CDR3: TGTGCCAGCAGCTTAGCCGCCGTGATGAGGAACCCAGATACGCAGTATTTT. The rearrangement joins TRBV7-9 to TRBJ2-3; D call uncertain. Trimming stripped 0 bases from V and 4 bases from J, with 17 bases between. The CDR3 loop spans 17 amino acids. The germline V gene has CDR1 SEHNR and CDR2 FQNEAQ (reference sequence).

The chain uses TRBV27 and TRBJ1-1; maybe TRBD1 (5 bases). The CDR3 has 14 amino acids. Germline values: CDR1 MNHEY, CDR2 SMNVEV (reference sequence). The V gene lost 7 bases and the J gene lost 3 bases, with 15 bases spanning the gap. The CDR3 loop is CASTSREKDTEAFF. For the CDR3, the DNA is TGTGCCAGCACCTCCAGGGAAAAGGACACTGAAGCTTTCTTT.

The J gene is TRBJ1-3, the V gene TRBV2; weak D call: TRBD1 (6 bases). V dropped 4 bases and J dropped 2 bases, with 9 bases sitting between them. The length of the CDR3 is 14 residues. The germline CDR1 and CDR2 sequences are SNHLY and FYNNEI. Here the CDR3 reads CASSAGVPGNTIYF. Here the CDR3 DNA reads TGTGCCAGCAGTGCAGGGGTTCCTGGAAACACCATATATTTT. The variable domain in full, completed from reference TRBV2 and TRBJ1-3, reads EPEVTQTPSHQVTQMGQEVILRCVPISNHLYFYWYRQILGQKVEFLVSFYNNEISEKSEIFDDQFSVERPDGSNFTLKIRSTKLEDSAMYFCASSAGVPGNTIYFGEGSWLTVV.

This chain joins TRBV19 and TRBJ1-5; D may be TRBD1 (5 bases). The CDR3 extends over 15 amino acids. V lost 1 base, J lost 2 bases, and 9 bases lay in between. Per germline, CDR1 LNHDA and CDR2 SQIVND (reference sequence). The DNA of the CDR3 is TGTGCCAGTAGTATAGCAAAACAGGGCAATCAGCCCCAGCATTTT. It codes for CASSIAKQGNQPQHF. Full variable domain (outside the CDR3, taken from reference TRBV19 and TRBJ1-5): DGGITQSPKYLFRKEGQNVTLSCEQNLNHDAMYWYRQDPGQGLRLIYYSQIVNDFQKGDIAEGYSVSREKKESFPLTVTSAQKNPTAFYLCASSIAKQGNQPQHFGDGTRLSIL.

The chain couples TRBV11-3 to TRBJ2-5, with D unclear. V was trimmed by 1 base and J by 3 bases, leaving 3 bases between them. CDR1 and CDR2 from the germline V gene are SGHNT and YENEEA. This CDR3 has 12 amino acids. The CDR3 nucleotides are TGTGCCAGCAGCTTAGCTAAAGAGACCCAGTACTTC. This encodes CASSLAKETQYF.

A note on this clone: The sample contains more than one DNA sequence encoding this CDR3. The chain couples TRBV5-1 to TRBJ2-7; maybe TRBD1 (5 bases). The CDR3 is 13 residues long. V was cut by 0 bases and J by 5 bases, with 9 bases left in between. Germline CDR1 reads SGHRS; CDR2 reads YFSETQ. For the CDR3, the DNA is TGCGCCAGCAGCTTGGGGCAGGGTCACGAGCAGTACTTC. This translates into CASSLGQGHEQYF.